The clone carrying this TCR beta chain has just a few counts. Its antigen is unknown. The entry originates in a study of T-cell memory formation after mild COVID-19. The study, taken as a whole, reports: Most CD4+ clones that shrank were in CM and EM, while CD8+ ones turned up in EMRA. Clones contracting over day 15 to 85 were CD4/CD8 balanced, with later expanders leaning CD4+.

Libraries for TCRalpha and TCRbeta carried sample barcodes and unique molecular identifiers via 5'RACE. TCRdb re-called the 5' RACE reads through MiXCR, storing one row per CDR3 protein. The table shows 65,000 to 100,000 distinct CDR3 sequences, with 13% occurring only once. The sample taken for sequencing was PBMCs or a T cell subset sorted from them (not recorded which). This TCR was sampled from a man younger than 30 who had mild COVID-19 (a few samples of this study predate the infection). Cell type and time point are not known.

Here the CDR3 DNA reads TGCAGCGTTGGGAAGGGGCCAACCGGGGAGCTGTTTTTT. The encoded protein is CSVGKGPTGELFF. The chain is built from TRBV29-1 and TRBJ2-2, with D possibly matching TRBD1 (5 bases). Deletions cut 4 bases from V and 5 bases from J, with 11 bases between. The V gene's germline CDR1 is SQVTM and CDR2 ANQGSEA. The CDR3 is 13 residues long.